Detailed here is one T cell receptor beta chain. Its antigen is not known. Antigen-specific CD4+ T cells were first expanded with viral peptide pools by the ViraFEST assay and only then sequenced. The culture ran for 10 days before CD4+ T cells were isolated. Each vaccine recipient was nucleocapsid antibody negative and had no prior SARS-CoV-2 infection. Here immunoSEQ multiplex PCR was the method, and the copy in TCRdb shows in-frame clones only, minus some. The table lists roughly 42,000 clones, around 68% of them singletons, with roughly 24% in the top ten. This sample is drawn from a study of vaccination effects on CD4 cells after COVID-19. The V gene's germline CDR1 is SEHNR and CDR2 FQNEAQ (reference sequence). The ends lost 4 bases at V and 2 bases at J; junction bases unmatched: 7. The CDR3 consists of 16 residues.

The input for sequencing was CD4+ T cells from PBMCs cultured with HCoV-OC43 spike peptides, taken before COVID-19 vaccination. Subset: HCoV-OC43 spike overlapping peptide pool stimulation. The TCR comes from a human donor who received a COVID-19 vaccine. The rearrangement links TRBV7-9 to TRBJ2-2; 7 nucleotides match TRBD1. The CDR3 reads CASSWVRDSNTGELFF. The CDR3 DNA reads as TGTGCCAGCAGCTGGGTCCGGGACAGCAACACCGGGGAGCTGTTTTTT.